Presented here are 27 T cell receptor beta chains from one specimen sequenced in a study of T-cell reconstitution after alpha-beta-depleted transplantation in children. A library of TCRbeta sequences, prepared with unique molecular identifiers, was generated. Each CDR3 protein is one row after TCRdb ran MiXCR on the PCR reads. The data contain about 980,000 distinct CDR3 sequences, about 29% of them singletons. Sample: PBMCs, mostly from graft donor cells, taken 360 days after TCRalphabeta/CD19-depleted stem cell transplant. The receptors were sampled from a boy in the first two years of life who had a stem cell transplant for SCID, so the T cells may come from the graft donor.

A few counts support this clonotype. The rearrangement joins TRBV12-3 or TRBV12-4 to TRBJ2-7, with 9 bases lining up with TRBD2. Trimming cost V 1 base and J 2 bases; bases outside gene matches: 3. The CDR3 totals 15 residues. CDR3 nucleotides: TGTGCCAGCAGTTTAGGACTAGCGGTGCCCTACGAGCAGTACTTC. Its protein is CASSLGLAVPYEQYF.

This clonotype was seen a handful of times. The chain has TRBV5-1 and TRBJ2-7; D is undetermined. This CDR3 has 14 amino acids. V lost 3 bases and J lost 9, with 19 bases in between. Germline V gives CDR1 SGHRS, CDR2 YFSETQ. The CDR3 region is CASSSRSYEGPQYF. The CDR3 nucleotides read TGCGCCAGCAGCTCCCGTTCCTACGAAGGTCCGCAGTACTTC.

CDR3 in amino acids: CASSLDGARTDTQYF. In DNA, the CDR3 is TGTGCCAGCAGCTTGGACGGGGCCCGCACAGATACGCAGTATTTT. This sequence joins TRBV7-9 and TRBJ2-3; perhaps D is TRBD1 or TRBD2 (5 bases each). The ends were cut back, 3 bases at V and 1 base at J, with 11 bases in the middle. Germline values: CDR1 SEHNR, CDR2 FQNEAQ (reference sequence). The CDR3 extends over 15 amino acids.

The V gene is TRBV19, the J gene TRBJ2-6; D is perhaps TRBD1 (6 bases). The V end was cut by 4 bases, the J end by 4 bases, with 14 bases between. Germline lookup yields CDR1 LNHDA and CDR2 SQIVND (reference sequence). The CDR3 extends over 16 amino acids. CDR3 residues: CASSTGQFGGANVLTF. Written as DNA, the CDR3 is TGTGCCAGTAGTACCGGACAGTTCGGAGGGGCCAACGTCCTGACTTTC.

The chain uses TRBV5-1 and TRBJ2-2; 11 nucleotides align to TRBD1. CDR3 length equals 21 residues. In germline, CDR1 is SGHRS, CDR2 YFSETQ. V shed 2 bases and J 1 base; nucleotides not matched to a gene: 16. The CDR3 DNA reads TGCGCCAGCAGCTTTTCCCTCGGACAGGGGGCGTTCGGATGGAACACCGGGGAGCTGTTTTTT. This sequence encodes CASSFSLGQGAFGWNTGELFF.

The chain uses TRBV7-9 and TRBJ2-3, with D hard to call. V was shortened by 8 bases and J by 6 bases, with 12 bases between the two germline ends. This CDR3 has 12 residues. Germline V CDR1 and CDR2: SEHNR, FQNEAQ (reference sequence). The CDR3 DNA sequence: TGTGCCAGCGGCCAGCCGGAGGATACGCAGTATTTT. As protein: CASGQPEDTQYF. The variable domain in full, with the rest retrieved from reference TRBV7-9 and TRBJ2-3, is DTGVSQNPRHKITKRGQNVTFRCDPISEHNRLYWYRQTLGQGPEFLTYFQNEAQLEKSRLLSDRFSAERPKGSFSTLEIQRTEQGDSAMYLCASGQPEDTQYFGPGTRLTVL.

The rearrangement uses TRBV5-1 and TRBJ2-7; weak D call: TRBD2 (7 bases). The germline CDR1 and CDR2 sequences are SGHRS and YFSETQ. Trimming left V 1 base short and J 2 bases short, with 16 bases between. CDR3 length equals 16 residues. The CDR3 here is CASSLKGGTSAYEQYF. Written as DNA, the CDR3 is TGCGCCAGCAGCTTGAAGGGGGGGACTTCAGCCTACGAGCAGTACTTC.

The table lists this clonotype with a few counts. The chain carries TRBV12-3 or TRBV12-4 and TRBJ1-2; D unresolved. Between the trimmed V and J ends, which lost 6 bases and 4 bases, there was a span of 18 bases. The length of the CDR3 is 15 residues. CDR3 sequence reads: CASSLRHRSIYGYTF. The CDR3 coding sequence is TGTGCCAGCAGCTTGAGACATAGGTCTATCTATGGCTACACCTTC.

This clonotype was counted between two and nine times. This chain links TRBV15 with TRBJ2-5; TRBD1 might be the D (6 bases). The CDR3 has 15 residues. The V gene's germline CDR1 is LNHNV and CDR2 YYDKDF (reference sequence). Trimming cost V 5 bases and J 2 bases, with 15 bases left between them. CDR3 coding DNA: TGTGCCACCAGCCGAAGCCGACAGGCTCAAGAGACCCAGTACTTC. Its translation: CATSRSRQAQETQYF.

This chain uses TRBV6-5 with TRBJ2-7; 8 bases line up with TRBD1. The V gene end was trimmed by 2 bases and the J gene end by 5 bases; junction bases not matched to a gene: 14. The CDR3 is made up of 17 amino acids. The V gene's germline CDR1 is MNHEY and CDR2 SVGAGI. The CDR3 nucleotides read TGTGCCAGCAGTTACGCCACCTCAGGGGGCGCCGGGCACGAGCAGTACTTC. Translated, it gives CASSYATSGGAGHEQYF.

The CDR3 region is CSVEFPGNSREYEQYF. The DNA of the CDR3 is TGCAGCGTTGAATTTCCAGGGAACTCAAGGGAATACGAGCAGTACTTC. The chain links TRBV29-1 to TRBJ2-7; TRBD1 might be the D (5 bases). V lost 2 bases to trimming and J lost 4 bases, with 21 bases between them. CDR3 length equals 16 residues. Germline CDR1 and CDR2: SQVTM and ANQGSEA.

This clonotype was seen a few times. The V call is TRBV5-1, the J call TRBJ2-7, with 11 bases lining up with TRBD1. Trimming took 4 bases from V and 5 from J; bases not matched to a gene: 11. The germline CDR1 and CDR2 sequences are SGHRS and YFSETQ. The CDR3 is made up of 16 amino acids. The CDR3 DNA follows: TGCGCCAGCAGCCCACCGGGACAGGGGGGTATGAACGAGCAGTACTTC. This sequence encodes CASSPPGQGGMNEQYF. Drawing the rest from reference TRBV5-1 and TRBJ2-7, the complete variable domain is KAGVTQTPRYLIKTRGQQVTLSCSPISGHRSVSWYQQTPGQGLQFLFEYFSETQRNKGNFPGRFSGRQFSNSRSEMNVSTLELGDSALYLCASSPPGQGGMNEQYFGPGTRLTVT.

V usage is TRBV5-1 and J usage is TRBJ1-1, with a tentative D call TRBD1 (5 bases). CDR3 length: 15 amino acids. CDR1 SGHRS and CDR2 YFSETQ come from the germline V gene. V gave up 0 bases and J gave up 0 bases, with 9 bases separating them. CDR3 bases: TGCGCCAGCAGCTTGGCGCCGGGGCTGAACACTGAAGCTTTCTTT. Translation gives CASSLAPGLNTEAFF.

The V gene is TRBV4-2, the J gene TRBJ2-1, with 11 bases fitting TRBD2. V lost 4 bases to trimming and J lost 7 bases; unmatched junction nucleotides: 9. The CDR3 sequence is 16 residues long. The germline V gene has CDR1 LGHNA and CDR2 YNFKEQ. CDR3 protein: CASSRLAGGSDNEQFF. CDR3 nucleotides: TGTGCCAGCAGCCGATTAGCGGGGGGGAGTGATAATGAGCAGTTCTTC.

J is TRBJ2-7 and V is TRBV7-6; 7 nucleotides match TRBD2. With 6 bases clipped from V and 3 bases from J, the junction kept 20 bases outside the gene matches. The CDR3 contains 18 residues. Germline CDR1 SGHVS, CDR2 FNYEAQ. CDR3 amino acids: CASSLQVASGGGSYEQYF. DNA of the CDR3: TGTGCCAGCAGTCTACAAGTGGCGAGTGGCGGGGGAAGCTACGAGCAGTACTTC.

The chain links TRBV25-1 to TRBJ2-5; the D is unclear. Germline CDR1 and CDR2: MGHDK and SYGVNS. V lost 3 bases and J 4 bases, leaving 9 bases between the germline ends. This CDR3 comprises 13 residues. CDR3 nucleotide sequence: TGTGCCAGCAGTGACCCAATGGGAGAGACCCAGTACTTC. This gives the protein CASSDPMGETQYF.

In the case of this clonotype: The CDR3 carries no conserved terminal phenylalanine or tryptophan, so it likely arises from a read error. No DNA is shown, since the ends of the CDR3 on it are uncertain; the CDR3 is the one TCRdb lists. The gene calls are TRBV9 and TRBJ2-7; the table's D call TRBD1 went unverified against the DNA. Germline CDR1 reads SGDLS; CDR2 reads YYNGEE. Including both end residues, the CDR3 is 13 amino acids long. Here the CDR3 reads CASSDRVGDPPLN.

Notes on this clonotype: Mismatch with germline at one junction end may stem from a read error. The CDR3 coding sequence is TGTGACAGCAGTCCACGCCTGAGCGGGTGGACGCAAGAGACCCAGTACTTC. It translates to CDSSPRLSGWTQETQYF. The chain carries TRBV12-3 or TRBV12-4 and TRBJ2-5; a weak D match, TRBD2 (6 bases). The CDR3 runs to 17 residues.

The V and J genes are TRBV6-1 and TRBJ2-3, with 8 nucleotides matching TRBD2. J gave up 1 base and V 6 bases, and 3 bases lay outside the gene matches. The CDR3 spans 14 residues. Germline V gene sequence: CDR1 MNHNS, CDR2 SASEGT. CDR3 residues: CASRPTSGTDTQYF. DNA for the CDR3: TGTGCCAGCAGGCCGACTAGCGGCACAGATACGCAGTATTTT.

This clonotype has only a few counts. The J gene is TRBJ2-7, the V gene TRBV19; 9 nucleotides line up with TRBD1. The junction had 10 bases not matched to a gene; V was cut back by 4 bases and J by 3 bases. This CDR3 comprises 16 residues. The germline V gene encodes CDR1 LNHDA and CDR2 SQIVND (reference sequence). The CDR3 loop is CASSSGTGLIGYEQYF. Written as DNA, the CDR3 is TGTGCCAGTAGTAGTGGGACAGGGCTGATAGGCTACGAGCAGTACTTC.

This chain links TRBV6-5 with TRBJ2-1, with 13 bases matching TRBD2. Germline CDR1 reads MNHEY; CDR2 reads SVGAGI. CDR3 size: 16 residues. V shed 2 bases, J shed 5 bases, and the junction held 3 bases outside the gene matches. CDR3 sequence: CASSYGLAGVNNEQFF. DNA for the CDR3: TGTGCCAGCAGTTACGGACTAGCGGGGGTCAACAATGAGCAGTTCTTC.

This clonotype was seen once. The chain joins TRBV4-3 to TRBJ2-6; D is uncertain. V lost 0 bases, J lost 0 bases, and 15 bases lay in between. Germline CDR1 and CDR2: LGHNA and YSLEER. There are 19 residues in the CDR3. The CDR3 is CASSQDSAPPGSGANVLTF. CDR3 DNA sequence: TGCGCCAGCAGCCAAGATTCAGCGCCTCCCGGCTCTGGGGCCAACGTCCTGACTTTC.

The rearrangement uses TRBV6-2 or TRBV6-3 and TRBJ2-3, with 7 bases fitting TRBD1. With V trimmed by 7 bases and J by 0 bases, 4 bases remained unmatched. The CDR3 length is 14 residues. Germline V gene data show CDR1 as MNHEY and CDR2 as SVGEGT. DNA of the CDR3: TGTGCCAGCAACAGGGGAGTTAGCACAGATACGCAGTATTTT. Protein product: CASNRGVSTDTQYF.

This chain links TRBV15 with TRBJ2-7, with TRBD1 identical over 7 bases. Germline lookup yields CDR1 LNHNV and CDR2 YYDKDF (reference sequence). There are 14 residues in the CDR3. V lost 3 bases, J lost 3 bases, and 5 bases stayed unmatched. Written as DNA, the CDR3 is TGTGCCACCAGCAGCCCCCGGGACAGCTACGAGCAGTACTTC. It specifies CATSSPRDSYEQYF.

This clonotype was detected a few times. CDR3 DNA: TGTGCCAGCAGCTTACCCCTTAAGTTTCCCTCTGGGGCCAACGTCCTGACTTTC. Its translation: CASSLPLKFPSGANVLTF. The chain links TRBV5-6 to TRBJ2-6, with D hard to call. The V and J ends lost 2 bases and 0 bases respectively, with 15 bases between them. Per germline, CDR1 SGHDT and CDR2 YYEEEE. The CDR3 sequence is 18 residues long.

V gene TRBV3-1 combines with J gene TRBJ2-5, with 10 bases fitting TRBD2. Germline-derived CDR1 and CDR2 are LGHDT and YNNKEL (reference sequence). The V gene end was trimmed by 0 bases and the J gene end by 5 bases; junction bases not matched to a gene: 6. The CDR3 is 16 residues long. The CDR3 spells CASSQDERGGRETQYF. DNA of the CDR3: TGTGCCAGCAGCCAAGATGAGCGGGGGGGCCGGGAGACCCAGTACTTC.

This clonotype was seen only a few times. V usage is TRBV9 and J usage is TRBJ2-1; 8 bases fit TRBD2. The trim removed 1 base at V and 8 bases at J, leaving 11 bases unmatched. The germline V gene has CDR1 SGDLS and CDR2 YYNGEE. This CDR3 has 16 residues. The CDR3 region has the DNA TGTGCCAGCAGCGTAATTGGGACTAGTAGGGTCCATGAGCAGTTCTTC. The encoded protein is CASSVIGTSRVHEQFF.